This TCR beta chain originates from a study of T cell responses to AZD1222 COVID-19 vaccine. The assay was immunoSEQ multiplex PCR, and TCRdb's table has in-frame clones only and misses some. The data contain approximately 130,000 clones, 85% to 90% of them singletons. V was shortened by 3 bases and J by 5 bases, with 17 bases between the two germline ends. The CDR3 contains 16 residues. Per the germline V gene, CDR1 is MNHEY and CDR2 is SMNVEV (reference sequence). The source of this sequence is an adult who received the AZD1222 COVID-19 vaccine. The chain has TRBV27 and TRBJ2-1; D is unresolved. This material consisted of peripheral blood, taken 28 days after the second AZD1222 dose. The CDR3: CASSLRTPGRDNEQFF. Here the CDR3 DNA reads TGTGCCAGCAGTTTGAGGACCCCGGGTCGGGACAATGAGCAGTTCTTC.